This T cell receptor (beta chain) was sequenced during a study of regulatory T cells in long-lasting Graves disease. General observations from the study: Lower TCR diversity was seen in persistent Graves' patients than in newly diagnosed ones.

According to the study, TCR beta libraries were built with iRepertoire HTBI primers and CDR3-region Arm-PCR. TCRdb re-derived calls from the multiplex PCR reads in MiXCR, one entry per CDR3 protein. Altogether roughly 470,000 distinct CDR3 sequences are present, around 21% being singletons, with the ten largest covering under 9%. Specified time point: persistent/refractory GD, antithyroid drugs over 5 years with positive TRAb. Preparation of the TCR library used RNA extracted from PBMCs. This clonotype was counted at least ten times. Antigen unknown. This material consisted of peripheral blood mononuclear cells (PBMCs), taken when the disease was refractory, from a patient treated with antithyroid drugs. The clonotype was recovered from a female donor with Graves disease.

The CDR3 reads CASSMDSRVYTEAFF. CDR3 DNA: TGTGCCAGCAGTATGGACTCACGGGTGTACACTGAAGCTTTCTTT. The V call is TRBV6-1, the J call TRBJ1-1, with D unresolved. The V and J ends lost 5 bases and 3 bases respectively, with 16 bases between them. The CDR3 is 15 amino acids. Germline V gene lookup returns CDR1 MNHNS and CDR2 SASEGT.